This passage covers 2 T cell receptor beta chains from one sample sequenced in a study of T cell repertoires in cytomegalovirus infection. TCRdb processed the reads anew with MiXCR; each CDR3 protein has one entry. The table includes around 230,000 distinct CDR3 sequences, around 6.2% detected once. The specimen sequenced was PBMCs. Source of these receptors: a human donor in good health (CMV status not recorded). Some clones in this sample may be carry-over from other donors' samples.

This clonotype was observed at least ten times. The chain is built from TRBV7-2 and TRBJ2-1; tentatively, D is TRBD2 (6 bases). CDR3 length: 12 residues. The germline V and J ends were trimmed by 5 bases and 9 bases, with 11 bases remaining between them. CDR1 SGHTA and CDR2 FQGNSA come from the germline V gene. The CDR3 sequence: CASSPPGGEQFF. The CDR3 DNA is TGTGCCAGCAGCCCCCCCGGGGGTGAGCAGTTCTTC.

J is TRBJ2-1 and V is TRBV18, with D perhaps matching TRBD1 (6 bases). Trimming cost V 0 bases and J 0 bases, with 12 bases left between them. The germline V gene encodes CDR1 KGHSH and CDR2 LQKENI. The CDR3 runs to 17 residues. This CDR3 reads CASSPPAAGVSYNEQFF. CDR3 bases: TGTGCCAGCTCACCACCCGCTGCAGGGGTCTCCTACAATGAGCAGTTCTTC.